The clone carrying this T cell receptor beta chain was counted a few times. Its antigen is as yet unknown. The junction differs from germline at one of its ends, possibly a read error. These data originate in a study of early T cells in non-severe SARS-CoV-2 infection. Study as a whole: RNA in bulk from unsorted whole blood was sequenced, and chains were unpaired.

cDNA molecules, individually, were tagged with unique molecular identifiers. One entry per CDR3 protein results from TCRdb running MiXCR on the 5' RACE reads. The profile covers roughly 83,000 distinct CDR3 sequences, with over 9.5% appearing a single time and 8% taken by the ten largest. Findings and limits, study-wide: CD4 and private specificities were missed by VDJdb matching, which favored anti-spike CD8 responses.

CDR1 and CDR2 (germline): SGHAT, FQNNGV. This CDR3 is built from 16 residues. V and J are TRBV11-2 and TRBJ2-2; 11 nucleotides match TRBD2. The source was whole blood, collected at baseline. This TCR derives from an adult who was a healthcare worker with PCR-confirmed SARS-CoV-2 infection or an uninfected control (not recorded which). Written as DNA, the CDR3 is TGTGCCAGCAGCGTAATAGCGGGAGGGCCCACCGGGGACCATTCCTTT. Protein product: CASSVIAGGPTGDHSF.